The next 4 T cell receptor beta chains were all read from a single sample in a study of blood T cell repertoires in COVID-19. Assay used: immunoSEQ multiplex PCR; TCRdb lists only in-frame clones, some missing. The table has 150,000 or so clones, 83% seen once. The sequencing input was PBMCs or T cells enriched from blood (not recorded which). The receptors originated from a woman aged 45-65 years who had recovered from COVID-19.

The chain uses TRBV6-2 or TRBV6-3 and TRBJ1-5, with TRBD1 as a possible D gene (6 bases). CDR3 length equals 13 residues. V dropped 6 bases and J dropped 11 bases, with 17 bases sitting between them. Germline V gene data show CDR1 as MNHEY and CDR2 as SVGEGT. CDR3 sequence: CASRYREGPAQHF. CDR3 nucleotides: TGTGCCAGCAGATACAGGGAGGGCCCAGCCCAGCATTTT.

The chain links TRBV30 to TRBJ1-3; D is unresolved. Germline values: CDR1 GTSNPN, CDR2 SVGIG (reference sequence). The CDR3 covers 12 residues. Deletions cut 4 bases from V and 4 bases from J, with 8 bases between. CDR3 residues: CAWTTAGNTIYF. The CDR3 DNA reads TGTGCCTGGACGACTGCGGGAAACACCATATATTTT.

The genes are TRBV27 and TRBJ1-2; 7 positions match TRBD1. Germline CDR1 MNHEY, CDR2 SMNVEV (reference sequence). The CDR3 sequence is 14 residues long. The V and J ends lost 5 bases and 4 bases, in that order; junction bases with no gene match: 7. The CDR3 nucleotides are TGTGCCAGCAGTCCCCAGGGGGTTGTCTATGGCTACACCTTC. Translation gives CASSPQGVVYGYTF.

The rearrangement links TRBV5-6 to TRBJ1-6, with D possibly being TRBD1 (5 bases). The V end lost 2 bases, the J end lost 9 bases, and 18 bases lay between the germline ends. The germline V gene encodes CDR1 SGHDT and CDR2 YYEEEE. CDR3 length: 16 residues. This chain's CDR3 is CASSFRTFTSLSPLHF. CDR3 in DNA: TGTGCCAGCAGCTTTCGGACATTCACCTCCCTTTCACCCCTCCACTTT.